A single sample gave rise to the 28 T cell receptor beta chains below, sequenced in a study of cytomegalovirus exposure and HLA in healthy donors. The PCR contained 60 Vbeta and 13 Jbeta primers. The repertoire was sequenced with immunoSEQ multiplex PCR; TCRdb's copy has only in-frame clones and lacks some. The sample data list just over 200,000 clones. Sequencing was done on a sample of PBMCs. These receptors were taken from a girl aged 2-10 years in good health and CMV-seropositive.

The V call is TRBV9, the J call TRBJ2-2; weak D call: TRBD2 (6 bases). Germline lookup yields CDR1 SGDLS and CDR2 YYNGEE. Trimming cost V 0 bases and J 4 bases, with 13 bases left between them. This CDR3 comprises 16 residues. The CDR3 region has the DNA TGTGCCAGCAGCGTAGAGAGCGGAGCGGGCACCGGGGAGCTGTTTTTT. This translates into CASSVESGAGTGELFF.

The chain couples TRBV19 to TRBJ1-2; TRBD1 aligns across 7 bases. There are 15 residues in the CDR3. Germline V gene sequence: CDR1 LNHDA, CDR2 SQIVND (reference sequence). The ends lost 4 bases at V and 7 bases at J; junction bases unmatched: 12. The CDR3 loop is CASSTGGATGPGYTF. In DNA, the CDR3 is TGTGCCAGTAGTACCGGGGGGGCGACAGGGCCTGGCTACACCTTC.

The genes are TRBV7-9 and TRBJ2-7, with a weak D call TRBD1 (5 bases). Germline loops: CDR1 SEHNR, CDR2 FQNEAQ (reference sequence). This CDR3 is 11 amino acids long. Trimming removed 6 bases from V and 5 bases from J, with 8 bases in between. The CDR3 nucleotides read TGTGCCAGCAGGGGGCCCAACGAGCAGTACTTC. It codes for CASRGPNEQYF. The whole variable domain, remainder taken from reference TRBV7-9 and TRBJ2-7, is DTGVSQNPRHKITKRGQNVTFRCDPISEHNRLYWYRQTLGQGPEFLTYFQNEAQLEKSRLLSDRFSAERPKGSFSTLEIQRTEQGDSAMYLCASRGPNEQYFGPGTRLTVT.

This chain connects TRBV2 to TRBJ2-3; a weak D match, TRBD2 (5 bases). Per the germline V gene, CDR1 is SNHLY and CDR2 is FYNNEI. V was clipped by 6 bases and J by 4 bases, with 20 bases between them. The CDR3 totals 16 residues. The CDR3 here is CASSESIITRADTQYF. DNA for the CDR3: TGTGCCAGCAGCGAATCTATAATAACGAGGGCAGATACGCAGTATTTT.

The chain employs TRBV28 and TRBJ2-7, with 8 bases matching TRBD2. CDR3 length equals 15 residues. The junction had 5 bases not matched to a gene; V was cut back by 2 bases and J by 2 bases. Germline V CDR1 and CDR2: MDHEN, SYDVKM. The CDR3 DNA is TGTGCCAGCAGTTTAACGCAGGGACTAGCCTACGAGCAGTACTTC. This sequence encodes CASSLTQGLAYEQYF.

V gene TRBV5-4 combines with J gene TRBJ2-5, with TRBD2 as a possible D gene (5 bases). Near its end, the DNA agrees better with TRBJ2-7, so the J call may be wrong. CDR1 and CDR2 (germline): SGHNT, YYREEE (reference sequence). The CDR3 loop spans 15 amino acids. The CDR3 DNA is TGTGCCAGCAGCAATCCCGGGGATAGCTCCTACGAGCAGTACTTC. This translates into CASSNPGDSSYEQYF.

J is TRBJ1-5 and V is TRBV19; 7 bases fit TRBD1. CDR1 LNHDA and CDR2 SQIVND come from the germline V gene (reference sequence). There are 16 residues in the CDR3. Germline trimming cut 7 bases from V and 5 bases from J; bases unmatched to any gene: 14. Here the CDR3 reads CASTEQGKGTDQPQHF. CDR3 bases: TGTGCCAGTACCGAACAGGGGAAGGGTACGGATCAGCCCCAGCATTTT.

V usage is TRBV6-6 and J usage is TRBJ2-1; D perhaps matches TRBD2 (5 bases). In germline, CDR1 is MNHNY, CDR2 SVGAGI (reference sequence). Trimming pared 2 bases from V and 6 bases from J, leaving 11 bases between. The CDR3 contains 14 residues. As DNA, the CDR3 is TGTGCCAGCAGTTACACCGGGGATAGCAATGAGCAGTTCTTC. Translating it yields CASSYTGDSNEQFF.

The chain employs TRBV4-1 and TRBJ2-7; TRBD1 agrees at 8 bases. CDR1 and CDR2 from the germline V gene are MGHRA and YSYEKL. The J segment lost 0 bases and the V segment lost 4 bases, leaving 5 bases of the junction unmatched. The CDR3 is made up of 15 amino acids. As DNA, the CDR3 is TGCGCCAGCAGCCCGGACAGGGAGAGCTCCTACGAGCAGTACTTC. Its protein product is CASSPDRESSYEQYF.

The chain uses TRBV9 and TRBJ2-3; TRBD2 might be the D (6 bases). The germline gives CDR1 SGDLS, CDR2 YYNGEE. This CDR3 comprises 16 residues. The germline V and J ends were trimmed by 5 bases and 3 bases, with 19 bases remaining between them. In DNA form, the CDR3 reads TGTGCCAGCAGGCAACCTTGGACGGGAGTTACAGATACGCAGTATTTT. It translates to CASRQPWTGVTDTQYF.

V and J are TRBV28 and TRBJ2-7; 11 nucleotides match TRBD2. The CDR3 covers 16 residues. V trimming: 2 bases; J trimming: 6 bases; junction bases outside the gene matches: 9. Germline values: CDR1 MDHEN, CDR2 SYDVKM. The CDR3 here is CASSLGSTSGSPEQYF. CDR3 in DNA: TGTGCCAGCAGTTTAGGAAGTACTAGCGGGAGTCCCGAGCAGTACTTC.

This chain joins TRBV2 and TRBJ2-3; 13 nucleotides line up with TRBD2. There are 14 residues in the CDR3. Germline assignment: CDR1 SNHLY and CDR2 FYNNEI. The J segment lost 13 bases and the V segment lost 1 base, leaving 5 bases of the junction unmatched. CDR3 amino acids: CASSEVKGLAGKYF. The CDR3 DNA reads as TGTGCCAGCAGTGAAGTTAAGGGACTAGCGGGAAAGTATTTT.

A word on this clone: Different DNA sequences within this sample yield the same CDR3. V is TRBV7-6 and J is TRBJ2-1; no firm D call. The CDR3 contains 13 residues. The V gene lost 5 bases and the J gene lost 7 bases, with 12 bases spanning the gap. The germline V gene encodes CDR1 SGHVS and CDR2 FNYEAQ. The DNA of the CDR3 is TGTGCCAGCAGCGCTAGTAAGCTGAATGAGCAGTTCTTC. It translates to CASSASKLNEQFF.

The rearrangement uses TRBV15 and TRBJ2-7; TRBD2 agrees at 8 bases. Germline V gives CDR1 LNHNV, CDR2 YYDKDF (reference sequence). V shed 0 bases and J 4 bases; nucleotides not matched to a gene: 11. The CDR3 has 17 amino acids. The CDR3 DNA reads TGTGCCACCAGCAGAGACTCCCGACCGGGGACTAGATACGAGCAGTACTTC. Amino acids: CATSRDSRPGTRYEQYF. The full variable domain, in which reference TRBV15 and TRBJ2-7 provide the parts outside the CDR3, is DAMVIQNPRYQVTQFGKPVTLSCSQTLNHNVMYWYQQKSSQAPKLLFHYYDKDFNNEADTPDNFQSRRPNTSFCFLDIRSPGLGDTAMYLCATSRDSRPGTRYEQYFGPGTRLTVT.

This sequence joins TRBV7-8 and TRBJ1-3; weak D call: TRBD1 (5 bases). Looked up from germline, CDR1 is SGHVS and CDR2 is FQNEAQ. The CDR3 runs 16 residues. The ends were cut back, 5 bases at V and 0 bases at J, with 14 bases in the middle. The chain's CDR3 is CASSPWTDISGNTIYF. The CDR3 DNA follows: TGTGCCAGCAGCCCTTGGACGGACATCTCTGGAAACACCATATATTTT.

The chain has TRBV6-5 and TRBJ2-7; the match to TRBD2 covers 10 bases. The CDR3 runs to 14 residues. V trimming: 6 bases; J trimming: 6 bases; junction bases outside the gene matches: 8. Germline V lookup: CDR1 MNHEY, CDR2 SVGAGI. For the CDR3, the DNA is TGTGCCAGCAGCCGACTAGCGGGTGGGGGCGAGCAGTACTTC. Protein: CASSRLAGGGEQYF.

This chain connects TRBV6-1 to TRBJ1-2, with D unclear. The V and J ends lost 1 base and 0 bases respectively, with 6 bases between them. Germline-derived CDR1 and CDR2 are MNHNS and SASEGT. The CDR3 has 14 amino acids. The CDR3 is CASSEGPSNYGYTF. DNA of the CDR3: TGTGCCAGCAGTGAAGGTCCCTCTAACTATGGCTACACCTTC.

The V call is TRBV30, the J call TRBJ2-3; unclear D gene. The germline gives CDR1 GTSNPN, CDR2 SVGIG (reference sequence). V was cut by 5 bases and J by 0 bases, with 9 bases left in between. The CDR3 extends over 13 amino acids. The CDR3 nucleotides read TGTGCCTGGGTCCGTACTAGCACAGATACGCAGTATTTT. As protein: CAWVRTSTDTQYF.

In regard to this clone: Other DNA sequences in this specimen translate into the identical CDR3. The rearrangement uses TRBV7-2 and TRBJ1-5, with 7 bases lining up with TRBD1. The CDR3 runs 16 residues. V dropped 6 bases and J dropped 7; count of bases not matched to a gene: 15. Germline CDR1 SGHTA, CDR2 FQGNSA. This CDR3 reads CASSRWVGGSEQPQHF. In nucleotides, the CDR3 is TGTGCCAGCAGTCGTTGGGTAGGGGGCTCAGAACAGCCCCAGCATTTT.

Comments on this clone: The CDR3 carries no conserved terminal phenylalanine or tryptophan, so it likely arises from a read error. No DNA is shown, since the ends of the CDR3 on it are uncertain; the CDR3 is the one TCRdb lists. The V and J genes are TRBV19 and TRBJ1-1; TRBD1, the D gene given by the table, was not confirmed from the DNA. The V gene's germline CDR1 is LNHDA and CDR2 SQIVND (reference sequence). Ends included, the CDR3 has 12 residues. The CDR3 is CASTDRGQDQAL.

The chain recombines TRBV6-6 with TRBJ1-4; TRBD1 matches 7 bases. In germline, CDR1 is MNHNY, CDR2 SVGAGI (reference sequence). V shed 1 base, J shed 6 bases, and the junction held 8 bases outside the gene matches. The CDR3 sequence is 16 residues long. CDR3 nucleotides: TGTGCCAGCAGTTACTATCCGGGACAGTTAGATGAAAAACTGTTTTTT. The encoded protein is CASSYYPGQLDEKLFF.

This rearrangement joins TRBV6-7 to TRBJ2-7; 11 bases fit TRBD2. TRBV6-7 is flagged as an ORF with uncertain function. V lost 2 bases, J lost 3 bases, and 6 bases stayed unmatched. The CDR3 spans 16 residues. As DNA, the CDR3 is TGTGCCAGCAGTTACGACCCGACTAGCGGGAACTACGAGCAGTACTTC. It translates to CASSYDPTSGNYEQYF.

The chain joins TRBV2 to TRBJ2-5, with D perhaps TRBD2 (5 bases). The DNA end lines up better with TRBJ2-7; the J call may be wrong. The CDR3 loop spans 11 amino acids. Germline V gene sequence: CDR1 SNHLY, CDR2 FYNNEI. The CDR3 sequence: CASETSYEQYF. As DNA, the CDR3 is TGTGCCAGCGAAACTAGTTACGAGCAGTACTTC.

The chain couples TRBV2 to TRBJ1-2; D is possibly TRBD1 (5 bases). Germline V lookup: CDR1 SNHLY, CDR2 FYNNEI. The CDR3 contains 12 residues. V lost 6 bases and J lost 8, with 13 bases in between. The CDR3 protein is CASSRAQVGYTF. Here the CDR3 DNA reads TGTGCCAGCAGCAGGGCGCAGGTCGGCTACACCTTC.

The chain employs TRBV7-6 and TRBJ2-3; TRBD2 matches at 12 bases. The germline CDR1 and CDR2 sequences are SGHVS and FNYEAQ. The CDR3 extends over 15 amino acids. Trimming cost V 8 bases and J 4 bases; bases outside gene matches: 7. The CDR3 sequence: CASARLAGDADTQYF. CDR3 nucleotide sequence: TGTGCCAGCGCCAGACTAGCGGGAGATGCAGATACGCAGTATTTT.

The J gene is TRBJ1-1, the V gene TRBV29-1; the match to TRBD1 covers 9 bases. This CDR3 is 13 amino acids long. Per the germline V gene, CDR1 is SQVTM and CDR2 is ANQGSEA. The ends lost 5 bases at V and 3 bases at J; junction bases unmatched: 4. The CDR3 loop is CSVHRGLDTEAFF. The DNA for the CDR3 is TGCAGCGTTCACAGGGGGCTGGACACTGAAGCTTTCTTT.

The chain carries TRBV18 and TRBJ1-1; TRBD1 is a possible D gene (5 bases). Trimming cost V 4 bases and J 5 bases, with 20 bases left between them. Per germline, CDR1 KGHSH and CDR2 LQKENI. The CDR3 spans 16 residues. The CDR3, as DNA: TGTGCCAGCTCACGGGGAAAGGGGAACATTAAGACTGAAGCTTTCTTT. Translating it yields CASSRGKGNIKTEAFF.

As to this clone: The same CDR3 arises from other DNA sequences in this sample as well. This rearrangement joins TRBV6-1 to TRBJ2-2; 11 bases fit TRBD2. The CDR3 is 15 residues long. V lost 4 bases to trimming and J lost 2 bases; unmatched junction nucleotides: 0. CDR1 and CDR2 from the germline V gene are MNHNS and SASEGT. CDR3 DNA sequence: TGTGCCAGCAGTGGACTAGCGGGAAACACCGGGGAGCTGTTTTTT. Its translation: CASSGLAGNTGELFF.